A selection of T cell receptor beta chains follows, all from one sample in a study of blood T cell repertoires in COVID-19. Produced via immunoSEQ multiplex PCR; TCRdb's table is partial and in-frame only. In the table there are about 200,000 clones, roughly 86% of which are singletons. Material: PBMCs or T cells enriched from blood (not recorded which). The receptors originated from a woman aged 25 to 39 with acute COVID-19. CDR3s include the opening cysteine and the closing phenylalanine or tryptophan. A D gene is named only where the DNA matches it firmly. Some rows have no size entry. The others give once, few or many, or a class for an expanded clone.

TRBV6-2/TRBV6-3	NA	TRBJ1-5	TRBD1	CASSYRGQGAESNQPQHF	TGTGCCAGCAGTTACAGGGGACAGGGCGCGGAAAGCAATCAGCCCCAGCATTTT
TRBV9	NA	TRBJ2-3	TRBD1	CASSQGQVFTDTQYF	TGTGCCAGCAGCCAGGGACAGGTATTCACAGATACGCAGTATTTT
TRBV7-9	NA	TRBJ1-4	NA	CASSFTQVNEKLFF	TGTGCCAGCAGCTTTACACAGGTTAATGAAAAACTGTTTTTT
TRBV4-1	NA	TRBJ1-5	NA	CASTPTGTPYSNQPQHF	TGCGCCAGCACCCCAACTGGGACACCCTATAGCAATCAGCCCCAGCATTTT
TRBV3-1/TRBV3-2	NA	TRBJ1-4	TRBD1	CASSHPGQANNEKLFF	TGTGCCAGCAGCCACCCGGGACAGGCGAACAATGAAAAACTGTTTTTT
TRBV2	NA	TRBJ1-2	NA	CASSEQTHQTYGYTF	TGTGCCAGCAGTGAGCAGACACACCAGACCTATGGCTACACCTTC
TRBV5-1	NA	TRBJ2-3	NA	CASSGGTATSTDTQYF	TGCGCCAGCAGCGGAGGGACTGCCACTAGCACAGATACGCAGTATTTT
TRBV2	NA	TRBJ1-1	NA	CASSEAPSGENTEAFF	TGTGCCAGCAGTGAAGCTCCGTCCGGGGAGAACACTGAAGCTTTCTTT
TRBV7-2	few	TRBJ2-1	NA	CASSPGGGSEQFF	TGTGCCAGCAGCCCAGGAGGCGGCTCTGAGCAGTTCTTC
TRBV2	NA	TRBJ1-4	TRBD1	CATRGPGGEKLFF	TGTGCCACCAGGGGACCAGGGGGTGAAAAACTGTTTTTT
TRBV6-1	NA	TRBJ2-4	NA	CASSGTPSLAKNIQYF	TGTGCCAGCAGTGGGACTCCCTCCTTAGCCAAAAACATTCAGTACTTC
TRBV9	NA	TRBJ1-2	TRBD1	CASSEGTVFTF	TGTGCCAGCAGCGAAGGGACAGTTTTCACCTTC
TRBV3-1/TRBV3-2	NA	TRBJ2-7	NA	CASSQGGWVDYEQYF	TGTGCCAGCAGCCAAGGAGGGTGGGTCGACTACGAGCAGTACTTC
TRBV28	NA	TRBJ1-4	TRBD1	CASSVVGQGNEKLFF	TGTGCCAGCAGTGTTGTGGGACAGGGCAATGAAAAACTGTTTTTT
TRBV6-5	NA	TRBJ1-1	TRBD1	CASSYGRQGANEAFF	TGTGCCAGCAGTTACGGCAGACAGGGGGCTAATGAAGCTTTCTTT
TRBV7-2	NA	TRBJ2-5	TRBD2	CASSESSGGPEETQYF	TGTGCCAGCAGCGAAAGTAGCGGGGGGCCGGAAGAGACCCAGTACTTC
TRBV5-4	NA	TRBJ1-2	TRBD1	CASSLGDRGSLVYGYTF	TGTGCCAGCAGCCTTGGGGACAGGGGGTCGTTAGTCTATGGCTACACCTTC
TRBV7-2	few	TRBJ1-2	TRBD1	CASSLVGTGYGYTF	TGTGCCAGCAGCTTAGTGGGGACAGGCTATGGCTACACCTTC
TRBV19	once	TRBJ1-1	NA	CASTLGVDPNTEAFF	TGTGCCAGTACCCTCGGGGTTGACCCGAACACTGAAGCTTTCTTT
TRBV7-9	NA	TRBJ2-7	NA	CASNGGQRGLEQYF	TGTGCCAGCAACGGAGGACAGAGGGGCCTCGAGCAGTACTTC
TRBV7-3	NA	TRBJ2-5	NA	CASSSYREETQYF	TGTGCCAGCAGCTCTTACAGGGAAGAGACCCAGTACTTC
TRBV7-9	once	TRBJ2-3	TRBD2	CASSPLWGGYTDTQYF	TGTGCCAGCAGCCCGTTGTGGGGGGGGTACACAGATACGCAGTATTTT
TRBV24-1	NA	TRBJ2-2	NA	CATSDQTIPGELFF	TGTGCCACCAGTGATCAGACTATACCTGGGGAGCTGTTTTTT
TRBV19	once	TRBJ1-3	TRBD1	CASSPQTGGNTIYF	TGTGCCAGTAGTCCTCAGACAGGGGGAAACACCATATATTTT
TRBV5-1	NA	TRBJ1-1	NA	CASSLVQGTNTEAFF	TGCGCCAGCAGCTTGGTTCAGGGGACGAACACTGAAGCTTTCTTT
TRBV30	NA	TRBJ1-6	TRBD1	CAWNRGQGLSPLHF	TGTGCCTGGAATCGGGGACAGGGACTTTCACCCCTCCACTTT
TRBV19	NA	TRBJ1-2	TRBD1	CASSREQGARGYTF	TGTGCCAGCTCCCGGGAACAGGGGGCTAGGGGCTACACCTTC
TRBV24-1	NA	TRBJ2-1	NA	CATSDRGSVNEQFF	TGTGCCACCAGTGACAGGGGATCGGTCAATGAGCAGTTCTTC
TRBV18	NA	TRBJ2-1	TRBD2	CASSPSGGAPYNEQFF	TGTGCCAGCTCACCATCCGGGGGGGCACCCTACAATGAGCAGTTCTTC
TRBV19	few	TRBJ2-2	TRBD1	CASSGTANTGELFF	TGTGCCAGTAGCGGGACAGCGAACACCGGGGAGCTGTTTTTT
TRBV5-6	NA	TRBJ1-4	NA	CASSFVTTDEKLFF	TGTGCCAGCAGCTTCGTTACGACAGACGAAAAACTGTTTTTT
TRBV2	NA	TRBJ1-1	TRBD1	CASSGGQGARMNTEAFF	TGTGCCAGCAGTGGCGGACAGGGGGCCCGGATGAACACTGAAGCTTTCTTT
TRBV10-2	NA	TRBJ1-2	TRBD1	CASSESQGFYGYTF	TGCGCCAGCAGTGAGTCACAGGGGTTCTATGGCTACACCTTC
TRBV5-1	once	TRBJ2-7	NA	CASTPGLGGEQYF	TGCGCCAGCACCCCGGGACTGGGAGGAGAGCAGTACTTC
TRBV29-1	NA	TRBJ2-7	TRBD1	CSVGQGDGYEQYF	TGCAGCGTGGGACAGGGTGATGGCTACGAGCAGTACTTC
TRBV9	NA	TRBJ2-1	NA	CASSAVGAYNEQFF	TGTGCCAGCAGCGCGGTGGGAGCTTACAATGAGCAGTTCTTC
TRBV7-3	NA	TRBJ2-5	NA	CASSSKPGSSQETQYF	TGTGCCAGCAGCTCAAAGCCGGGGTCGAGCCAAGAGACCCAGTACTTC
TRBV11-2	few	TRBJ2-5	TRBD1	CASSFNRGEETQYF	TGTGCCAGCAGCTTTAACAGGGGGGAAGAGACCCAGTACTTC
TRBV10-1	NA	TRBJ2-1	NA	CASSDLDRRNEQFF	TGCGCCAGCAGTGATCTAGACAGGAGAAATGAGCAGTTCTTC
TRBV7-8	once	TRBJ2-7	NA	CASSPSPRRVGTYEQYF	TGTGCCAGCAGCCCCTCCCCTAGACGGGTTGGAACCTACGAGCAGTACTTC
TRBV6-5	NA	TRBJ1-4	NA	CASSPGHTNEKLFF	TGTGCCAGCAGTCCGGGACACACTAATGAAAAACTGTTTTTT
TRBV5-1	NA	TRBJ2-7	NA	CASSPVGEGVAYEQYF	TGCGCCAGCAGTCCGGTGGGGGAGGGGGTAGCCTACGAGCAGTACTTC
TRBV3-1/TRBV3-2	NA	TRBJ2-7	NA	CASSPSSYEQYF	TGTGCCAGCAGCCCTAGCTCCTACGAGCAGTACTTC
TRBV27	NA	TRBJ1-2	TRBD1	CASSFWPGGYGYTF	TGTGCCAGCAGTTTTTGGCCAGGGGGGTATGGCTACACCTTC
TRBV6-2/TRBV6-3	NA	TRBJ1-4	NA	CASSYGSATNEKLFF	TGTGCCAGCAGTTACGGCAGCGCAACTAATGAAAAACTGTTTTTT
TRBV6-5	NA	TRBJ1-2	NA	CASSYGQGGKGYTF	TGTGCCAGCAGTTACGGGCAGGGTGGGAAGGGCTACACCTTC
TRBV19	NA	TRBJ2-4	TRBD1	CASSDRGLAKNIQYF	TGTGCCAGTTCAGACAGGGGACTAGCCAAAAACATTCAGTACTTC
TRBV11-2	NA	TRBJ2-1	TRBD2	CASSSRTSAASSYNEQFF	TGTGCCAGCAGCTCCCGGACTAGCGCGGCTTCCTCCTACAATGAGCAGTTCTTC
TRBV27	NA	TRBJ1-2	TRBD1	CASSALIWGTGQGFFYGYTF	TGTGCCAGCAGTGCTCTCATTTGGGGAACGGGACAGGGGTTCTTCTATGGCTACACCTTC
TRBV12-5	NA	TRBJ2-7	NA	CASVVGSGLADEQYF	TGTGCTAGTGTCGTGGGTTCGGGGTTGGCAGACGAGCAGTACTTC
TRBV6-5	NA	TRBJ1-4	NA	CASRARVSVEKLFF	TGTGCCAGCAGGGCTCGGGTCTCCGTTGAAAAACTGTTTTTT
TRBV6-6	NA	TRBJ2-1	TRBD1	CASSYSDRVGEQFF	TGTGCCAGCAGTTACTCGGACAGGGTGGGTGAGCAGTTCTTC
TRBV9	NA	TRBJ2-7	TRBD1	CASSPIGTGGYEQYF	TGTGCCAGCAGCCCCATTGGGACAGGGGGCTACGAGCAGTACTTC
TRBV11-2	NA	TRBJ1-5	NA	CASSLGVMGDQPQHF	TGTGCCAGCAGCTTGGGCGTTATGGGAGATCAGCCCCAGCATTTT